The 17 T cell receptor beta chains below all came from one sample that was sequenced in a study of blood T cells in healthy people across ages. A second PCR, run for roughly 7 to 11 cycles, used a sample-barcoded 5' primer plus a J-beta primer mix. In TCRdb, the 5' RACE reads were re-called with MiXCR into one record per CDR3 protein. The repertoire holds around 870,000 distinct CDR3 sequences, 25% to 35% seen once, with roughly 17% in the top ten. Sample: blood. These receptor sequences come from a woman of 80 years or more in good health.

This clonotype has ten or more counts. The chain couples TRBV6-2 or TRBV6-3 to TRBJ2-7; the D call may be TRBD1 or TRBD2 (6 bases each). The DNA end is a closer match to TRBJ2-4, so the J assignment may be wrong. The V gene's germline CDR1 is MNHEY and CDR2 SVGEGT. The CDR3 spans 13 residues. CDR3 bases: TGTGCCAGCACGGAGGGGGGAACCTACATTCAGTACTTC. It yields the protein CASTEGGTYIQYF.

The J gene is TRBJ2-1, the V gene TRBV6-2 or TRBV6-3, with TRBD1 matching over 7 bases. With 11 bases clipped from V and 7 bases from J, the junction kept 17 bases outside the gene matches. The CDR3 is 15 residues long. The V gene's germline CDR1 is MNHEY and CDR2 SVGEGT. The CDR3 is CAQTMAHRGTNEQFF. The DNA for the CDR3 is TGTGCCCAAACAATGGCCCACAGGGGCACTAATGAGCAGTTCTTC.

This clonotype was detected ten times or more. Written as DNA, the CDR3 is TGTGCCTGCACGGCAAAGGCGGGGGGCTACAATGAGCAGTTCTTC. This codes for CACTAKAGGYNEQFF. The J gene is TRBJ2-1, the V gene TRBV30; 8 bases match TRBD2. Germline CDR1 is GTSNPN and CDR2 is SVGIG (reference sequence). The CDR3 extends over 15 amino acids. The V gene end was trimmed by 6 bases and the J gene end by 3 bases; junction bases not matched to a gene: 10. The full variable domain, in which reference TRBV30 and TRBJ2-1 provide the parts outside the CDR3, is SQTIHQWPATLVQPVGSPLSLECTVEGTSNPNLYWYRQAAGRGLQLLFYSVGIGQISSEVPQNLSASRPQDRQFILSSKKLLLSDSGFYLCACTAKAGGYNEQFFGPGTRLTVL.

The sample holds many counts of this clonotype. The chain recombines TRBV20-1 with TRBJ2-7; TRBD1 aligns across 7 bases. The V and J ends lost 0 bases and 3 bases, in that order; junction bases with no gene match: 11. This CDR3 has 16 amino acids. In germline, CDR1 is DFQATT, CDR2 SNEGSKA (reference sequence). The CDR3 spells CSARDRDSEKVYEQYF. For the CDR3, the DNA is TGCAGTGCTAGAGATAGGGACAGTGAAAAGGTCTACGAGCAGTACTTC.

The chain links TRBV10-3 to TRBJ2-7, with D tentatively TRBD1 (7 bases). Germline-derived CDR1 and CDR2 are ENHRY and SYGVKD. V lost 11 bases and J 1 base, leaving 18 bases between the germline ends. There are 14 residues in the CDR3. The CDR3, as DNA: TGTGCCCTAAGGCGGGACAGTGATTCCTACGAGCAGTACTTC. This gives the protein CALRRDSDSYEQYF.

The chain has TRBV15 and TRBJ1-5; 10 bases match TRBD1. The CDR3 is 20 residues long. Trimming removed 0 bases from V and 6 bases from J; junction bases left unmatched: 17. Germline-derived CDR1 and CDR2 are LNHNV and YYDKDF (reference sequence). In nucleotides, the CDR3 is TGTGCCACCAGCAGAGATACCGACAGGGGGCGCGGAGCCCTGACTCAGCCCCAGCATTTT. This translates into CATSRDTDRGRGALTQPQHF.

This clonotype has a count of ten or more. This chain uses TRBV7-2 with TRBJ1-2; D remains unclear. This CDR3 is built from 15 residues. Germline V gene lookup returns CDR1 SGHTA and CDR2 FQGNSA. The ends were cut back, 5 bases at V and 1 base at J, with 14 bases in the middle. The CDR3 loop reads CASSPREGSNYGYTF. Here the CDR3 DNA reads TGTGCCAGCAGCCCCCGGGAGGGAAGTAACTATGGCTACACCTTC.

Points on this clonotype: No conserved phenylalanine or tryptophan is present at the end of the CDR3, so a read error is the likely explanation. The chain joins TRBV5-1 to TRBJ1-4; D is unclear. This CDR3 has 13 residues. Trimming removed 0 bases at V and 8 bases at J, with 8 bases between. Germline V lookup: CDR1 SGHRS, CDR2 YFSETQ. CDR3 sequence: CASSLEDSEKLFV. CDR3 coding DNA: TGCGCCAGCAGCTTGGAGGATAGCGAAAAACTGTTTGTT.

On this clonotype itself: Being one base from a much bigger clone, this may be a read error. The CDR3 loop reads CASSLRQVNYGYTF. The CDR3 DNA sequence: TGTGCCAGCAGCCTCCGACAGGTGAACTATGGCTACACCTTC. The J gene is TRBJ1-2, the V gene TRBV5-4; tentative D call: TRBD1 (6 bases). The V end was cut by 4 bases, the J end by 2 bases, with 12 bases between. This CDR3 contains 14 residues. Germline lookup yields CDR1 SGHNT and CDR2 YYREEE (reference sequence).

At least ten counts were recorded for this clonotype. The chain employs TRBV5-1 and TRBJ2-1; 7 bases line up with TRBD2. Germline trimming cut 4 bases from V and 3 bases from J; bases unmatched to any gene: 1. The CDR3 extends over 13 amino acids. Per germline, CDR1 SGHRS and CDR2 YFSETQ. The CDR3 nucleotides are TGCGCCAGCAGCCGGGGGGTCTACAATGAGCAGTTCTTC. This gives the protein CASSRGVYNEQFF.

This clonotype was observed a handful of times. The chain recombines TRBV9 with TRBJ1-1, with TRBD1 matching over 8 bases. The germline gives CDR1 SGDLS, CDR2 YYNGEE. CDR3 length equals 16 residues. The junction had 8 bases not matched to a gene; V was cut back by 4 bases and J by 0 bases. CDR3 sequence: CASSPGTGNLNTEAFF. In DNA, the CDR3 is TGTGCCAGCAGCCCCGGGACAGGAAACCTGAACACTGAAGCTTTCTTT.

This clonotype was picked up many times. The chain employs TRBV9 and TRBJ2-5, with 7 bases matching TRBD1. Germline CDR1 is SGDLS and CDR2 is YYNGEE. Trimming at V came to 1 base and at J to 5 bases, leaving 8 bases not matched to a gene. The CDR3 covers 15 residues. The CDR3 nucleotides are TGTGCCAGCAGCGTAACAAACAGGGGCGACGAGACCCAGTACTTC. Amino acid sequence: CASSVTNRGDETQYF.

The V and J genes are TRBV12-3 or TRBV12-4 and TRBJ2-3; TRBD2 matches 16 bases. The CDR3 has 16 amino acids. Losses at the gene ends were 5 bases for V and 4 bases for J; bases not matched to a gene: 3. CDR3 DNA: TGTGCCAGCAGTGCCGGGACTAGCGGGAGGGCAGATACGCAGTATTTT. This codes for CASSAGTSGRADTQYF.

The chain employs TRBV9 and TRBJ1-4, with 12 nucleotides matching TRBD1. The ends lost 4 bases at V and 8 bases at J; junction bases unmatched: 9. CDR3 length: 16 residues. Germline lookup yields CDR1 SGDLS and CDR2 YYNGEE. DNA for the CDR3: TGTGCCAGCAGCACGGGACAGGGGGCTCGCGGGGAAAAACTGTTTTTT. Amino acid sequence: CASSTGQGARGEKLFF. Variable domain in full (rest from reference TRBV9 and TRBJ1-4): DSGVTQTPKHLITATGQRVTLRCSPRSGDLSVYWYQQSLDQGLQFLIQYYNGEERAKGNILERFSAQQFPDLHSELNLSSLELGDSALYFCASSTGQGARGEKLFFGSGTQLSVL.

Only one count was recorded for this clonotype. This may arise from a read error, as a much more abundant clone is one base away. The chain is built from TRBV12-3 or TRBV12-4 and TRBJ2-5, with D possibly matching TRBD2 (6 bases). V gave up 4 bases and J gave up 7 bases, with 16 bases separating them. The CDR3 contains 14 residues. Here the CDR3 DNA reads TGTGCCAGCAGTTCGGGGGTAATGGGAGTGACCCAGTACTTC. Translating it yields CASSSGVMGVTQYF.

This clonotype has a count of ten or more. The V gene is TRBV7-9, the J gene TRBJ1-4; D is undetermined. Trimming took off 4 bases at V and 0 bases at J, with 9 bases between the two ends. The CDR3 totals 15 residues. From germline, CDR1 is SEHNR and CDR2 FQNEAQ (reference sequence). CDR3 coding DNA: TGTGCCAGCAGCTCACTACTTGCAACTAATGAAAAACTGTTTTTT. Residues: CASSSLLATNEKLFF.

This chain links TRBV7-2 with TRBJ2-3; 12 bases line up with TRBD2. J lost 3 bases, V lost 5 bases, and 6 bases had no gene match. CDR1 SGHTA and CDR2 FQGNSA come from the germline V gene. The CDR3 sequence is 16 residues long. The CDR3 is CASSLYGLAGTDTQYF. The CDR3 bases are TGTGCCAGCAGCCTCTACGGACTAGCGGGGACAGATACGCAGTATTTT.